This TCR beta chain was recovered during a study of T cell responses to AZD1222 COVID-19 vaccine. Profiling relied on immunoSEQ multiplex PCR, and the TCRdb table lists in-frame clones only, not all of them. The sample lists about 64,000 clones, 80% occurring once. V lost 3 bases to trimming and J lost 0 bases, with 9 bases between them. The CDR3 totals 16 residues. The V gene's germline CDR1 is MNHEY and CDR2 SVGAGI. The V and J genes are TRBV6-5 and TRBJ2-6; perhaps TRBD2 as D (6 bases). The sample was peripheral blood, taken 28 days after the second AZD1222 dose. The source of this sequence is an adult who received the AZD1222 COVID-19 vaccine. CDR3 nucleotides: TGTGCCAGCAGTTATGAGGGAGGCTCTGGGGCCAACGTCCTGACTTTC. It translates to CASSYEGGSGANVLTF.